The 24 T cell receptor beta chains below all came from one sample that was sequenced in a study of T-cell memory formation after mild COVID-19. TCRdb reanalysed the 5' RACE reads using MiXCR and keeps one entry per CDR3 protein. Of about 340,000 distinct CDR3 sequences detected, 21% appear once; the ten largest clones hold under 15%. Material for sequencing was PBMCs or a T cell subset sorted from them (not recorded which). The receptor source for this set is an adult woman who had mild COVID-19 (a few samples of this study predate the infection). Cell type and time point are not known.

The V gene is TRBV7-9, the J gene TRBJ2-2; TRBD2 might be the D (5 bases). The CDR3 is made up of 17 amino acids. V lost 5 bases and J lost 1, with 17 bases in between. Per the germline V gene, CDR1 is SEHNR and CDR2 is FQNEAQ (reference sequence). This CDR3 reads CASSGTPLEGNTGELFF. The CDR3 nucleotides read TGTGCCAGCAGCGGAACCCCACTAGAGGGGAACACCGGGGAGCTGTTTTTT.

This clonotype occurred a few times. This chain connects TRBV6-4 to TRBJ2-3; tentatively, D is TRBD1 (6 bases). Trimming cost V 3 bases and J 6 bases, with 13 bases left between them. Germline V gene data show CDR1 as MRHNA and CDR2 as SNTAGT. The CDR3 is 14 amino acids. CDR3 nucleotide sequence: TGTGCCAGCAGTGAACAGGGTCAAGGGGATACGCAGTATTTT. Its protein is CASSEQGQGDTQYF.

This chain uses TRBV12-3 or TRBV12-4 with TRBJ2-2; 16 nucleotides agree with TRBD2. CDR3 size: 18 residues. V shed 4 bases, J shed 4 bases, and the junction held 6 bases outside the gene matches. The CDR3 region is CASSSGLAGGPLTGELFF. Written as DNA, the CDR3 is TGTGCCAGCAGTTCGGGACTAGCGGGAGGGCCTCTCACCGGGGAGCTGTTTTTT.

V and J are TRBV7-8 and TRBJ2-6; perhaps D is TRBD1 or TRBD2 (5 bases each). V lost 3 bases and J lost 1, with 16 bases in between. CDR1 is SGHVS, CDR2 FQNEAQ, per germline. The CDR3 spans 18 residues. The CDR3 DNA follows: TGTGCCAGCAGCTTCCGGGACGTAACGGTATCTGGGGCCAACGTCCTGACTTTC. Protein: CASSFRDVTVSGANVLTF.

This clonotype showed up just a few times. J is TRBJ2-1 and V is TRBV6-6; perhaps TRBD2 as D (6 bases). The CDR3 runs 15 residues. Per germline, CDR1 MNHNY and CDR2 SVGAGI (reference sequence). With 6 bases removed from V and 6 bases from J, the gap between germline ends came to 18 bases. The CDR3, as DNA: TGTGCCAGCAGCCAACTAGCCACACCGGGCAATGAGCAGTTCTTC. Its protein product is CASSQLATPGNEQFF.

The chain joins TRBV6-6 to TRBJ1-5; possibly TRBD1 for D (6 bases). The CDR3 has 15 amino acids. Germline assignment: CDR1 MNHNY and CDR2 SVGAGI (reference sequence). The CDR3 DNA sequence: TGTTCTCCGGGGGGCCTCGGGCGGGTCAATCAGCCCCAGCATTTT. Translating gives CSPGGLGRVNQPQHF.

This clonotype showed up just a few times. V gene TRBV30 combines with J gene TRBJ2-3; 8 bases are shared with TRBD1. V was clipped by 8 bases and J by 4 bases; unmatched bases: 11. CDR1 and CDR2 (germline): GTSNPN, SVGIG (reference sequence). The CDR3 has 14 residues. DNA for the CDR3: TGTGCCAGAAAGATGGACAGGGCCCCAGATACGCAGTATTTT. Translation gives CARKMDRAPDTQYF.

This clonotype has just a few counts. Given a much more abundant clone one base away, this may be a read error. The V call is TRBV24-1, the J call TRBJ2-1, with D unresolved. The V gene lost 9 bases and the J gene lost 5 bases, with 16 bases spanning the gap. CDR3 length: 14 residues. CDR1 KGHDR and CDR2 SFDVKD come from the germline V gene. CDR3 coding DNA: TGTGCCACCTCGAAAGAACTGGTGAACAATGAGCAGTTCTTC. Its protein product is CATSKELVNNEQFF.

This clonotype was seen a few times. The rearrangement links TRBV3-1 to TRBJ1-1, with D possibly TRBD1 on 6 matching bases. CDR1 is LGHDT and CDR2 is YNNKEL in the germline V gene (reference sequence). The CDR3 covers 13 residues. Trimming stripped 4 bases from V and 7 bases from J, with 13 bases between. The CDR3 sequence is CASSPSRGSEAFF. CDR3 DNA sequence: TGTGCCAGCAGCCCGAGCAGGGGTAGTGAAGCTTTCTTT.

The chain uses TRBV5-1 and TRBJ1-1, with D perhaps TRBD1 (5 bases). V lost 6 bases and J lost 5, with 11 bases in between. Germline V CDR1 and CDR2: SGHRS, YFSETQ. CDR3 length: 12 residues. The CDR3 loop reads CASNRDATEAFF. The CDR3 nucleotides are TGCGCCAGCAACCGGGACGCAACTGAAGCTTTCTTT.

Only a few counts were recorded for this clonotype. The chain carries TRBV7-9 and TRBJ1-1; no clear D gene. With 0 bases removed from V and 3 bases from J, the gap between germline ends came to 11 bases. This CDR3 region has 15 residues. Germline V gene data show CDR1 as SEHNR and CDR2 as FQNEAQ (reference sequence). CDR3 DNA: TGTGCCAGCAGCTTAGCGAGGAGTGTAGACACTGAAGCTTTCTTT. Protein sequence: CASSLARSVDTEAFF. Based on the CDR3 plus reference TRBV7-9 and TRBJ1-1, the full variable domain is DTGVSQNPRHKITKRGQNVTFRCDPISEHNRLYWYRQTLGQGPEFLTYFQNEAQLEKSRLLSDRFSAERPKGSFSTLEIQRTEQGDSAMYLCASSLARSVDTEAFFGQGTRLTVV.

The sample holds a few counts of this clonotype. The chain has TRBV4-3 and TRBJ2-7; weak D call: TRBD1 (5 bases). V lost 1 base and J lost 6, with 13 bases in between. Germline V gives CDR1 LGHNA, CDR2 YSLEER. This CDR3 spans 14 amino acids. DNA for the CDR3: TGCGCCAGCAGCCAAGGCCCAGGGTGGGGCGAGCAGTACTTC. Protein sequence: CASSQGPGWGEQYF.

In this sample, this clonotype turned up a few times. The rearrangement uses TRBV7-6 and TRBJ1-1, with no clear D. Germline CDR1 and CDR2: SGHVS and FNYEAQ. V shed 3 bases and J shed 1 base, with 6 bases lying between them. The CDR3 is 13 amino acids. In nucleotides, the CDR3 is TGTGCCAGCAGCTTTCGGTGGAACACTGAAGCTTTCTTT. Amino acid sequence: CASSFRWNTEAFF.

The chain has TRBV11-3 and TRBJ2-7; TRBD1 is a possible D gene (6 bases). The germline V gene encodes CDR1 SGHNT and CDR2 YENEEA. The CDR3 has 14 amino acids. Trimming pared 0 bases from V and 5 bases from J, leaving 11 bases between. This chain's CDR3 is CASSLEEGVDEQYF. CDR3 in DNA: TGTGCCAGCAGCTTAGAAGAGGGGGTCGACGAGCAGTACTTC.

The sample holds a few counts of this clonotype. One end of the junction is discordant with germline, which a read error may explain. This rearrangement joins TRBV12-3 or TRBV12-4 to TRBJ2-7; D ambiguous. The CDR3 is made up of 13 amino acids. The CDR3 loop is CASRLASSYEQYF. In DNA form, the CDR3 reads TGTGCCAGCAGATTAGCTTCCTCCTACGAGCAGTACTTC.

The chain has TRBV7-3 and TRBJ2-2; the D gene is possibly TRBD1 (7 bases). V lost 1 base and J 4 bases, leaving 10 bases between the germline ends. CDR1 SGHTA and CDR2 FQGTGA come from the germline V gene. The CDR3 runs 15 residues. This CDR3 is CASSLRQGGTGELFF. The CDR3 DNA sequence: TGTGCCAGCAGCTTAAGACAGGGAGGCACCGGGGAGCTGTTTTTT. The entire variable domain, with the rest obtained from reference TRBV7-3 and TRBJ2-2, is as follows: GAGVSQTPSNKVTEKGKYVELRCDPISGHTALYWYRQSLGQGPEFLIYFQGTGAADDSGLPNDRFFAVRPEGSVSTLKIQRTERGDSAVYLCASSLRQGGTGELFFGEGSRLTVL.

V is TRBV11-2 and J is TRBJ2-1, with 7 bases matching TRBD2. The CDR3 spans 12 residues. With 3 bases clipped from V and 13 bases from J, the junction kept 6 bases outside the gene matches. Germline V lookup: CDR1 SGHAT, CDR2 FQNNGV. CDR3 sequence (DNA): TGTGCCAGCAGCTTCCCGGGGGAGGGACAGTTCTTC. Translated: CASSFPGEGQFF.

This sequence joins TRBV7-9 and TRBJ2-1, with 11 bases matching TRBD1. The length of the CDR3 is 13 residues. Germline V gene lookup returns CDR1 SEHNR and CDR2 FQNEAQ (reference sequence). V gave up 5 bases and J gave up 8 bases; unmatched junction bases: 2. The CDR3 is CASSRTGGHEQFF. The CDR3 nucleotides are TGTGCCAGCAGCCGGACAGGGGGCCATGAGCAGTTCTTC.

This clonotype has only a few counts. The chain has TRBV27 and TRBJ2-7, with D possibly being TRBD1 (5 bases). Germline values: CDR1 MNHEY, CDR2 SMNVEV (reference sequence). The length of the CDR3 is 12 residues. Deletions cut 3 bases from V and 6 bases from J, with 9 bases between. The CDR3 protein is CASSFRTGEQYF. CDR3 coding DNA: TGTGCCAGCAGTTTCCGAACAGGCGAGCAGTACTTC.

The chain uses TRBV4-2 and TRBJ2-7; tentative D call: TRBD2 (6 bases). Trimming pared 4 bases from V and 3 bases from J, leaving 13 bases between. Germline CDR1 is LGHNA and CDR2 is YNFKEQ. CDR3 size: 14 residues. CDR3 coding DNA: TGTGCCAGCAGCCCCGGGGGTCTGGGCTACGAGCAGTACTTC. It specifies CASSPGGLGYEQYF.

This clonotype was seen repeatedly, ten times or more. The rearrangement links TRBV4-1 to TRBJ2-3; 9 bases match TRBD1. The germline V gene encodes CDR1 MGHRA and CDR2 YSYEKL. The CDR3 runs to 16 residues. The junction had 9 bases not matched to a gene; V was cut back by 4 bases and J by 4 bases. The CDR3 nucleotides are TGCGCCAGCAGCCGAACAGGGGGCGCCGAGGCAGATACGCAGTATTTT. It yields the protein CASSRTGGAEADTQYF.

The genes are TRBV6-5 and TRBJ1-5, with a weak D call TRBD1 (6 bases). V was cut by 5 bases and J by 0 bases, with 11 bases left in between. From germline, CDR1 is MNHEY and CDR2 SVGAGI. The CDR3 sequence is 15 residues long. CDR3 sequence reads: CASSETGVSNQPQHF. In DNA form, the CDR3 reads TGTGCCAGCAGTGAGACAGGAGTTAGCAATCAGCCCCAGCATTTT.

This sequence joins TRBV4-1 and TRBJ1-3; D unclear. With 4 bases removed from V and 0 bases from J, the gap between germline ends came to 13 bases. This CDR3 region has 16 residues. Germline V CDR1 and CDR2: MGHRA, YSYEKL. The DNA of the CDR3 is TGCGCCAGCAGCCCACAACAGACCTACTCTGGAAACACCATATATTTT. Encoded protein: CASSPQQTYSGNTIYF.

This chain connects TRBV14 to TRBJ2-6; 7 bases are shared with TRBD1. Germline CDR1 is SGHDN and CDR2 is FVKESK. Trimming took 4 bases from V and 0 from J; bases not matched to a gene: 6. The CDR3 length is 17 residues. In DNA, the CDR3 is TGTGCCAGCAGCCTTTGGACAGGAACCTCTGGGGCCAACGTCCTGACTTTC. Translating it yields CASSLWTGTSGANVLTF.